The subject of this entry is one T cell receptor beta chain. The junction departs from germline at one end; a sequencing error may be responsible. This entry belongs to a study of T cells after yellow fever vaccination. Production of TCR cDNA was by 5'RACE template switching, which also added a universal primer site and UMIs. TCRdb itself ran the 5' RACE reads through MiXCR, one entry per CDR3 protein. The sample carries some 350,000 distinct CDR3 sequences, 6% to 8% recorded once. The CDR3 sequence is 12 residues long. Germline V gene lookup returns CDR1 SGHTA and CDR2 FQGNSA. The specimen comprised PBMCs, sampled 5 days after the yellow fever booster vaccination. This receptor was taken from a man aged 25-40 years who received the YFV17D yellow fever vaccine. The genes are TRBV7-2 and TRBJ2-1; no firm D call. Here the CDR3 reads CASSQPRVQRVF. CDR3 nucleotide sequence: TGTGCCAGCAGCCAACCCCGGGTCCAAAGGGTCTTC.